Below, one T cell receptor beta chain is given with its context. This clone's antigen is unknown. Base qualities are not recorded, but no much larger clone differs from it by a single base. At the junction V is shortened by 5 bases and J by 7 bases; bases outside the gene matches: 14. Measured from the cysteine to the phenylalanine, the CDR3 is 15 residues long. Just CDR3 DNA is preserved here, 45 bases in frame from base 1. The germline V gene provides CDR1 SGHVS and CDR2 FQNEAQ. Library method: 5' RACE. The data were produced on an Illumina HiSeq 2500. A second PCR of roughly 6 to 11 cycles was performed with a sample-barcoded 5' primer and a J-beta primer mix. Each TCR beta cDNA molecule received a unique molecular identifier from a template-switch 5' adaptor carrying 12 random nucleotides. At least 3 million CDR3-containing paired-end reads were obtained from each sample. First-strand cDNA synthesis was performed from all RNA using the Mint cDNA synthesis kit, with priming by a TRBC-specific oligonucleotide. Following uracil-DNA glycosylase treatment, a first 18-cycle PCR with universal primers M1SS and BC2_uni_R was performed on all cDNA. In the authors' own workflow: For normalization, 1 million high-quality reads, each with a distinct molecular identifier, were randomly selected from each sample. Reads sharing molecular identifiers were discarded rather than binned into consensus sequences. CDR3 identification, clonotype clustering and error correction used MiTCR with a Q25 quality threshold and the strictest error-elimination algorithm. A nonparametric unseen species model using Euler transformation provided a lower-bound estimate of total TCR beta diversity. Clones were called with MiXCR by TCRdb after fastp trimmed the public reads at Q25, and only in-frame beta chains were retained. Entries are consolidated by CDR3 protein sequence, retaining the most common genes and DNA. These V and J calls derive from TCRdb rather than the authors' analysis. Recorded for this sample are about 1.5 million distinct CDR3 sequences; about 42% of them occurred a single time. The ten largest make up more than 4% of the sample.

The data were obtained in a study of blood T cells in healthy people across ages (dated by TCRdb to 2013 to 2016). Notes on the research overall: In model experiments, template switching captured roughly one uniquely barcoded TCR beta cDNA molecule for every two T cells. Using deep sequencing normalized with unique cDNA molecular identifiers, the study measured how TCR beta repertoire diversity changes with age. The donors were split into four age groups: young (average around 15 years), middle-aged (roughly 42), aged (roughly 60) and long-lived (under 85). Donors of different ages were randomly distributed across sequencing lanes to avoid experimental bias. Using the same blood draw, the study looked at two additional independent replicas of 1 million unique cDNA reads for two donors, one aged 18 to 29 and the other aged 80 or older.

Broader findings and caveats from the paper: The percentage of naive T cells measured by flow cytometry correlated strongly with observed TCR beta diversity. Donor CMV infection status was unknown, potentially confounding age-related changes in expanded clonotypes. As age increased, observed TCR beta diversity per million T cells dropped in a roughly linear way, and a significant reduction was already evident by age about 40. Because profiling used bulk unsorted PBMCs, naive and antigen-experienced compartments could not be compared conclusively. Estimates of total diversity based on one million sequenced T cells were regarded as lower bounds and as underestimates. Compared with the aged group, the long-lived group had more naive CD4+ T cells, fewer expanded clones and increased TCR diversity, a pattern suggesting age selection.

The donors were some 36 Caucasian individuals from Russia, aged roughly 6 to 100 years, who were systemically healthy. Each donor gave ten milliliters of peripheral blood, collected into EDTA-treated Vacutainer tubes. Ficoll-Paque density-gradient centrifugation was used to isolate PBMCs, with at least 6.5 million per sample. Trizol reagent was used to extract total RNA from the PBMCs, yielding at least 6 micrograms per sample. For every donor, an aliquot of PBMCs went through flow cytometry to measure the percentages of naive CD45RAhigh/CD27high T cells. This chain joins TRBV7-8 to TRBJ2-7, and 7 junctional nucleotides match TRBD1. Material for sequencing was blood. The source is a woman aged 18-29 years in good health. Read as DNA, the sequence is TGTGCCAGCAGCAGGTGGGACAGTAATTACAATGAGCAGTACTTC. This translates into CASSRWDSNYNEQYF.